This T cell receptor (beta chain) was observed in a study of T cell changes during pregnancy in multiple sclerosis. Sequenced by immunoSEQ multiplex PCR; TCRdb stores in-frame clones only, minus some. This sample has 30,000 to 40,000 clones, with 91% found just once. The CDR3 runs to 16 residues. Germline CDR1 SEHNR, CDR2 FQNEAQ (reference sequence). Trimming cost V 4 bases and J 5 bases, with 18 bases left between them. The source is a female donor in good health, enrolled as a control in a pregnancy study. The genes are TRBV7-9 and TRBJ1-5, with D tentatively TRBD1 (5 bases). Sequencing used CD4+ T cells from peripheral blood mononuclear cells, obtained in the third trimester of pregnancy. CDR3 coding DNA: TGTGCCAGCAGCTCCGGACATATTTTGGTCGATCAGCCCCAGCATTTT. It codes for CASSSGHILVDQPQHF.